Each of the 26 T cell receptor beta chains below was sequenced from the same sample in a study of cytomegalovirus exposure and HLA in healthy donors. Primers included in the PCR were 60 Vbeta and 13 Jbeta primers. Produced via immunoSEQ multiplex PCR; TCRdb's table is partial and in-frame only. The sample has about 160,000 clones, roughly 84% seen once. The sequenced sample consisted of PBMCs. Receptors were obtained from a boy aged 2 to 9 in good health and CMV-seronegative.

The V call is TRBV5-1, the J call TRBJ2-2; tentative D call: TRBD2 (6 bases). The germline CDR1 and CDR2 sequences are SGHRS and YFSETQ. The CDR3 runs 15 residues. Trimming cost V 0 bases and J 6 bases, with 12 bases left between them. The DNA of the CDR3 is TGCGCCAGCAGCTTGGTAGACGGAGGGTCCGGGGAGCTGTTTTTT. Encoded protein: CASSLVDGGSGELFF.

This clone was seen more than once but under ten times. V gene TRBV19 combines with J gene TRBJ2-5; maybe TRBD1 (9 bases). Germline values: CDR1 LNHDA, CDR2 SQIVND (reference sequence). The germline V and J ends were trimmed by 2 bases and 5 bases, with 21 bases remaining between them. This CDR3 spans 17 amino acids. This CDR3 reads CASSITSGGTGRETQYF. The CDR3 DNA follows: TGTGCCAGTAGTATAACATCGGGAGGGACAGGGCGGGAGACCCAGTACTTC. Full variable domain (outside the CDR3, taken from reference TRBV19 and TRBJ2-5): DGGITQSPKYLFRKEGQNVTLSCEQNLNHDAMYWYRQDPGQGLRLIYYSQIVNDFQKGDIAEGYSVSREKKESFPLTVTSAQKNPTAFYLCASSITSGGTGRETQYFGPGTRLLVL.

The chain combines TRBV5-4 with TRBJ2-5, with TRBD2 matching over 8 bases. Trimming removed 4 bases from V and 2 bases from J; junction bases left unmatched: 10. CDR1 is SGHNT, CDR2 YYREEE, per germline (reference sequence). This CDR3 is 16 amino acids long. The CDR3 here is CASSTGLASAQETQYF. As DNA, the CDR3 is TGTGCCAGCAGCACAGGACTAGCTTCCGCACAAGAGACCCAGTACTTC.

The chain is built from TRBV30 and TRBJ2-3; D is uncertain. CDR1 GTSNPN and CDR2 SVGIG come from the germline V gene (reference sequence). CDR3 length: 14 amino acids. With 6 bases removed from V and 4 bases from J, the gap between germline ends came to 17 bases. The CDR3 protein is CACDPLGLADTQYF. The DNA for the CDR3 is TGTGCCTGTGATCCCCTAGGATTGGCAGATACGCAGTATTTT.

The chain is built from TRBV29-1 and TRBJ1-4; D call uncertain. Germline V gene data show CDR1 as SQVTM and CDR2 as ANQGSEA. V gave up 4 bases and J gave up 1 base, with 4 bases separating them. The CDR3 is 12 residues long. The CDR3 spells CSVAVTNEKLFF. The CDR3 DNA is TGCAGCGTTGCAGTAACTAATGAAAAACTGTTTTTT.

This clone came up once. V and J are TRBV10-3 and TRBJ2-3; TRBD2 might be the D (6 bases). The length of the CDR3 is 13 residues. V dropped 10 bases and J dropped 1 base, with 12 bases sitting between them. The germline gives CDR1 ENHRY, CDR2 SYGVKD. The CDR3 DNA is TGTGCCAGCGGGGACGGGGGCACAGATACGCAGTATTTT. It specifies CASGDGGTDTQYF.

The rearrangement uses TRBV7-6 and TRBJ1-6; D unresolved. The length of the CDR3 is 15 residues. Germline assignment: CDR1 SGHVS and CDR2 FNYEAQ. The ends were cut back, 4 bases at V and 0 bases at J, with 7 bases in the middle. CDR3 sequence: CASSSASSYNSPLHF. CDR3 DNA: TGTGCCAGCAGCTCCGCTAGCTCCTATAATTCACCCCTCCACTTT. The complete variable domain, with remaining parts taken from reference TRBV7-6 and TRBJ1-6, reads GAGVSQSPRYKVTKRGQDVALRCDPISGHVSLYWYRQALGQGPEFLTYFNYEAQQDKSGLPNDRFSAERPEGSISTLTIQRTEQRDSAMYRCASSSASSYNSPLHFGNGTRLTVT.

The chain couples TRBV7-9 to TRBJ2-7; 11 nucleotides line up with TRBD2. Germline V lookup: CDR1 SEHNR, CDR2 FQNEAQ (reference sequence). This CDR3 comprises 16 residues. V lost 0 bases, J lost 2 bases, and 3 bases stayed unmatched. The CDR3 DNA is TGTGCCAGCAGCTTAGCCCTAGCGGGGGGCCCCTACGAGCAGTACGTC. Amino acid sequence: CASSLALAGGPYEQYV.

The chain links TRBV19 to TRBJ2-1; a possible D gene is TRBD2 (6 bases). Looked up from germline, CDR1 is LNHDA and CDR2 is SQIVND (reference sequence). The CDR3 totals 15 residues. V dropped 6 bases and J dropped 5 bases, with 17 bases sitting between them. The CDR3, as DNA: TGTGCCAGTAGACTGCACGGGAGTCGGGACAATGAGCAGTTCTTC. It translates to CASRLHGSRDNEQFF.

The V gene is TRBV19, the J gene TRBJ1-5, with TRBD1 matching over 7 bases. V lost 5 bases to trimming and J lost 0 bases; unmatched junction nucleotides: 16. There are 19 residues in the CDR3. Germline assignment: CDR1 LNHDA and CDR2 SQIVND (reference sequence). The CDR3 DNA reads as TGTGCCAGTAGTCTCACAGTGGGGCGAGGGGGCTTTAGCAATCAGCCCCAGCATTTT. Translating gives CASSLTVGRGGFSNQPQHF.

CDR3 residues: CASSLRSWAEGGTLNGYTF. The DNA of the CDR3 is TGCGCCAGCAGCTTGAGATCGTGGGCCGAGGGTGGGACTCTGAATGGCTACACCTTC. The chain carries TRBV5-1 and TRBJ1-2; perhaps TRBD1 as D (5 bases). The germline V gene has CDR1 SGHRS and CDR2 YFSETQ. CDR3 size: 19 residues. Between the trimmed V and J ends, which lost 1 base and 6 bases, there was a span of 28 bases.

The V gene is TRBV6-1, the J gene TRBJ2-4; TRBD2 agrees at 9 bases. This CDR3 has 20 amino acids. V lost 3 bases to trimming and J lost 1 base; unmatched junction nucleotides: 16. The germline V gene encodes CDR1 MNHNS and CDR2 SASEGT. The CDR3 reads CASSELGLAGLTVAKNIQYF. The CDR3 DNA follows: TGTGCCAGCAGTGAGTTGGGGCTAGCGGGGCTCACGGTTGCCAAAAACATTCAGTACTTC.

V gene TRBV19 combines with J gene TRBJ1-1; 7 bases are a match to TRBD1. CDR3 length: 14 residues. V lost 5 bases and J lost 4; bases outside the gene matches: 7. Per the germline V gene, CDR1 is LNHDA and CDR2 is SQIVND (reference sequence). The CDR3, as DNA: TGTGCCAGTAGTCTCCGGGACAGTCTCACTGAAGCTTTCTTT. As protein: CASSLRDSLTEAFF.

The chain recombines TRBV6-1 with TRBJ1-1; TRBD1 matches 7 bases. Germline loops: CDR1 MNHNS, CDR2 SASEGT. The CDR3 runs 14 residues. J gave up 9 bases and V 1 base, and 8 bases lay outside the gene matches. CDR3: CASSEVGTAIKAFF. CDR3 sequence (DNA): TGTGCCAGCAGTGAAGTGGGGACAGCAATCAAAGCTTTCTTT.

The J gene is TRBJ2-5, the V gene TRBV5-6; unclear D gene. This CDR3 has 13 residues. The V end lost 0 bases, the J end lost 1 base, and 4 bases lay between the germline ends. The germline V gene has CDR1 SGHDT and CDR2 YYEEEE. The CDR3 is CASSLDTQETQYF. CDR3 DNA sequence: TGTGCCAGCAGCTTGGACACCCAAGAGACCCAGTACTTC. The full variable domain, with the rest looked up from reference TRBV5-6 and TRBJ2-5, is DAGVTQSPTHLIKTRGQQVTLRCSPKSGHDTVSWYQQALGQGPQFIFQYYEEEERQRGNFPDRFSGHQFPNYSSELNVNALLLGDSALYLCASSLDTQETQYFGPGTRLLVL.

The CDR3, as DNA: TGTGCCAGCAGGGCCCCGGGAGGCCTCTACAATGAGCAGTTCTTC. Residues: CASRAPGGLYNEQFF. The chain employs TRBV6-1 and TRBJ2-1; 7 bases fit TRBD2. Germline CDR1 MNHNS, CDR2 SASEGT. The length of the CDR3 is 15 residues. V lost 6 bases, J lost 3 bases, and 8 bases stayed unmatched.

Remarks on this clone: One junction end disagrees with the germline gene, perhaps due to a read error. V gene TRBV15 combines with J gene TRBJ1-2, with 9 bases matching TRBD1. The V gene's germline CDR1 is LNHNV and CDR2 YYDKDF (reference sequence). This CDR3 contains 11 residues. CDR3 residues: CATSRDWDRDF. CDR3 DNA: TGTGCCACCAGCAGAGATTGGGACAGGGACTTC.

The V and J genes are TRBV9 and TRBJ1-1, with a weak D call TRBD1 (5 bases). The CDR3 runs to 15 residues. Germline lookup yields CDR1 SGDLS and CDR2 YYNGEE. Trimming took off 0 bases at V and 7 bases at J, with 16 bases between the two ends. The CDR3 region has the DNA TGTGCCAGCAGCGTAGATGCAGGGAATAATGATGAAGCTTTCTTT. It yields the protein CASSVDAGNNDEAFF.

The J gene is TRBJ1-2, the V gene TRBV29-1; D remains ambiguous. This CDR3 comprises 13 residues. The V gene lost 2 bases and the J gene lost 4 bases, with 11 bases spanning the gap. Germline V CDR1 and CDR2: SQVTM, ANQGSEA. The CDR3 protein is CSVEPSGIYGYTF. In DNA, the CDR3 is TGCAGCGTTGAACCAAGCGGTATCTATGGCTACACCTTC. The full variable domain, rest sourced from reference TRBV29-1 and TRBJ1-2, is SAVISQKPSRDICQRGTSLTIQCQVDSQVTMMFWYRQQPGQSLTLIATANQGSEATYESGFVIDKFPISRPNLTFSTLTVSNMSPEDSSIYLCSVEPSGIYGYTFGSGTRLTVV.

The V gene is TRBV4-3, the J gene TRBJ2-1, with a tentative D call TRBD1 (5 bases). V lost 0 bases, J lost 0 bases, and 9 bases lay in between. CDR1 and CDR2 from the germline V gene are LGHNA and YSLEER. There are 16 residues in the CDR3. CDR3 nucleotides: TGCGCCAGCAGCCAAGATCACAGGAGCTCCTACAATGAGCAGTTCTTC. Protein product: CASSQDHRSSYNEQFF.

The V and J genes are TRBV30 and TRBJ1-1; D uncertain. Germline V gene sequence: CDR1 GTSNPN, CDR2 SVGIG (reference sequence). CDR3 length: 12 amino acids. Trimming took 3 bases from V and 6 from J, leaving 11 bases between them. As DNA, the CDR3 is TGTGCCTGGAGCGCTCAGGAACCTGAAGCTTTCTTT. Translation: CAWSAQEPEAFF.

The chain couples TRBV28 to TRBJ2-7; D gene ambiguous. Deletions cut 2 bases from V and 3 bases from J, with 8 bases between. Germline-derived CDR1 and CDR2 are MDHEN and SYDVKM. The CDR3 runs 13 residues. CDR3 sequence: CASSLGGNYEQYV. In DNA, the CDR3 is TGTGCCAGCAGTTTAGGCGGAAACTACGAGCAGTACGTC.

V is TRBV7-2 and J is TRBJ2-6, with 7 nucleotides matching TRBD2. The CDR3 spans 15 residues. Losses at the gene ends were 3 bases for V and 7 bases for J; bases not matched to a gene: 6. The germline gives CDR1 SGHTA, CDR2 FQGNSA. The CDR3 nucleotides are TGTGCCAGCAGCTTGAGGGGACTACAAGCCAACGTCCTGACTTTC. It yields the protein CASSLRGLQANVLTF.

The chain recombines TRBV19 with TRBJ2-1; D possibly corresponds to TRBD2 (5 bases). The length of the CDR3 is 15 residues. Germline V gene data show CDR1 as LNHDA and CDR2 as SQIVND (reference sequence). Trimming removed 1 base at V and 5 bases at J, with 12 bases between. CDR3 protein: CASSIGRSGDNEQFF. The CDR3 DNA reads TGTGCCAGTAGTATAGGGAGGTCTGGCGACAATGAGCAGTTCTTC.

The chain is built from TRBV5-1 and TRBJ1-2; D might be TRBD1 (6 bases). This CDR3 contains 15 residues. V lost 4 bases and J 1 base, leaving 14 bases between the germline ends. The germline V gene encodes CDR1 SGHRS and CDR2 YFSETQ. The CDR3 is CASSMDRTLNYGYTF. The DNA for the CDR3 is TGCGCCAGCAGCATGGACAGAACCCTTAACTATGGCTACACCTTC.

This clone was seen a few times. CDR3 loop: CASSTRTGKLNEQFF. The DNA of the CDR3 is TGTGCCAGCAGCACCCGGACAGGGAAACTGAATGAGCAGTTCTTC. The V call is TRBV14, the J call TRBJ2-1, with 8 bases lining up with TRBD1. Germline values: CDR1 SGHDN, CDR2 FVKESK. The CDR3 is 15 amino acids. The trim removed 5 bases at V and 7 bases at J, leaving 10 bases unmatched.